This TCR beta chain emerged from a study of pediatric ulcerative colitis. No immunosuppressive drugs were given to ulcerative colitis patients before diagnostic colonoscopy. The CDR3 spans 16 residues. Germline V lookup: CDR1 SGHTA, CDR2 FQGNSA. The junction had 10 bases not matched to a gene; V was cut back by 4 bases and J by 5 bases. The protocol was immunoSEQ multiplex PCR, while the TCRdb copy is restricted to in-frame clones and leaves out a portion. The table lists about 64,000 clones, 77% of them singletons. On this clone itself: The antigen is undetermined.

General study results and limits: All ulcerative colitis patients, but no controls, carried a couple of rectal clonotypes.

V gene TRBV7-2 combines with J gene TRBJ1-5; TRBD1 matches 8 bases. Sample: blood. The sequence derives from a boy between 10 and 17 years old with moderate ulcerative colitis. The CDR3 spells CASSSEAARGHQPQHF. Written as DNA, the CDR3 is TGTGCCAGCAGCTCCGAAGCGGCCAGGGGGCATCAGCCCCAGCATTTT.